These 32 T cell receptor beta chains share one sample of origin, sequenced in a study of cytomegalovirus exposure and HLA in healthy donors (dated by TCRdb to 2016 to 2017). Receptor libraries were prepared by the immunoSEQ multiplex PCR assay. A mixture of 60 forward primers for TCR Vbeta segments and 13 reverse primers for TCR Jbeta segments was used in the multiplex PCR. TCRdb took over this immuneACCESS table, retaining in-frame rearrangements with V and J assigned. Such tables are incomplete; in checked studies, under half of the missing clones stem from an unresolved V gene, and the remainder is unexplained. Here the sample has about 190,000 clones; more than 65% occur a single time. The ten largest account for 5% to 6% of the sample. Material: PBMCs. The receptors derive from a woman aged 25 to 45 in good health and CMV-seropositive.

This rearrangement joins TRBV14 to TRBJ2-1; the D gene is possibly TRBD1 (5 bases). This CDR3 has 15 amino acids. V was cut by 0 bases and J by 4 bases, with 10 bases left in between. Germline assignment: CDR1 SGHDN and CDR2 FVKESK. Written as DNA, the CDR3 is TGTGCCAGCAGCCAAGATTGGGGCCCATACAATGAGCAGTTCTTC. Translating gives CASSQDWGPYNEQFF.

This clone was seen a few times. The chain joins TRBV19 to TRBJ1-2, with 8 bases matching TRBD1. The J segment lost 8 bases and the V segment lost 5 bases, leaving 13 bases of the junction unmatched. Per germline, CDR1 LNHDA and CDR2 SQIVND (reference sequence). This CDR3 is built from 15 residues. CDR3 region: CASSLITGGIRGYTF. Written as DNA, the CDR3 is TGTGCCAGTAGTTTGATAACAGGGGGAATTAGAGGCTACACCTTC.

This chain links TRBV11-2 with TRBJ2-6; 7 positions match TRBD1. V lost 5 bases, J lost 0 bases, and 10 bases stayed unmatched. Germline assignment: CDR1 SGHAT and CDR2 FQNNGV. This CDR3 has 18 residues. In nucleotides, the CDR3 is TGTGCCAGCAGCGCAACCTACCGGGACAGCTCTGGGGCCAACGTCCTGACTTTC. Encoded protein: CASSATYRDSSGANVLTF.

The J gene is TRBJ2-1, the V gene TRBV5-1; 7 nucleotides line up with TRBD1. Germline loops: CDR1 SGHRS, CDR2 YFSETQ. This CDR3 has 16 residues. With 3 bases clipped from V and 4 bases from J, the junction kept 10 bases outside the gene matches. The CDR3 DNA sequence: TGCGCCAGCAGCTCCACTTTAGGGACAGCATACAATGAGCAGTTCTTC. This translates into CASSSTLGTAYNEQFF.

The gene calls are TRBV7-3 and TRBJ2-1; unclear D gene. Germline CDR1 reads SGHTA; CDR2 reads FQGTGA. Deletions cut 4 bases from V and 6 bases from J, with 7 bases between. The CDR3 is 12 amino acids. CDR3 sequence (DNA): TGTGCCAGCAGCTCGTCTAGCAATGAGCAGTTCTTC. Protein: CASSSSSNEQFF.

The rearrangement uses TRBV5-6 and TRBJ2-7, with TRBD2 identical over 10 bases. Germline V gene lookup returns CDR1 SGHDT and CDR2 YYEEEE. Germline trimming cut 1 base from V and 1 base from J; bases unmatched to any gene: 14. The CDR3 runs 19 residues. The chain's CDR3 is CASSLFSSGGQKPSYEQYF. CDR3 coding DNA: TGTGCCAGCAGCTTGTTTTCTAGCGGGGGCCAAAAACCATCCTACGAGCAGTACTTC.

V is TRBV7-2 and J is TRBJ2-7; no clear D gene. The CDR3 runs to 12 residues. Germline assignment: CDR1 SGHTA and CDR2 FQGNSA. Trimming removed 5 bases at V and 5 bases at J, with 10 bases between. The CDR3 DNA follows: TGTGCCAGCAGCATCCCTACGCACGAGCAGTACTTC. The encoded protein is CASSIPTHEQYF.

V is TRBV13 and J is TRBJ2-1, with a possible D match to TRBD2 (6 bases). V was pared by 5 bases and J by 8 bases, with 16 bases between. The CDR3 is 14 amino acids. Germline loops: CDR1 PRHDT, CDR2 FYEKMQ (reference sequence). This CDR3 is CASSRGLRVDEQFF. The CDR3 DNA reads TGTGCCAGCAGCCGAGGACTAAGGGTTGATGAGCAGTTCTTC.

V gene TRBV5-1 combines with J gene TRBJ2-4; TRBD1 is a possible D gene (6 bases). The germline CDR1 and CDR2 sequences are SGHRS and YFSETQ. Between the trimmed V and J ends, which lost 4 bases and 1 base, there was a span of 15 bases. The CDR3 totals 16 residues. CDR3 nucleotides: TGCGCCAGCAGCCCGAATACGCAGGGGGCCAAAAACATTCAGTACTTC. Its translation is CASSPNTQGAKNIQYF.

The V and J genes are TRBV2 and TRBJ2-7; perhaps TRBD1 as D (6 bases). Deletions cut 10 bases from V and 2 bases from J, with 12 bases between. The V gene's germline CDR1 is SNHLY and CDR2 FYNNEI. The CDR3 runs 12 residues. The CDR3, as DNA: TGTGCCATCCTAGACAGGCCCTACGAGCAGTACTTC. Translated: CAILDRPYEQYF.

The chain couples TRBV28 to TRBJ1-4; no clear D gene. Trimming removed 2 bases at V and 0 bases at J, with 13 bases between. Germline V lookup: CDR1 MDHEN, CDR2 SYDVKM. The CDR3 loop spans 17 amino acids. The CDR3 sequence is CASSLVSFGATNEKLFF. The CDR3 DNA follows: TGTGCCAGCAGTTTAGTCTCCTTTGGAGCAACTAATGAAAAACTGTTTTTT.

Regarding this clone: The junction differs from germline at one of its ends, possibly a read error. J is TRBJ2-7 and V is TRBV7-7, with 9 bases lining up with TRBD2. The germline V gene has CDR1 SSHAT and CDR2 FNYEAQ (reference sequence). The CDR3 sequence is 14 residues long. As DNA, the CDR3 is TGTGCTAGCAGCCAAAATAGCGGGGGTGGCGAGCAGTACTTC. This encodes CASSQNSGGGEQYF.

The V and J genes are TRBV4-1 and TRBJ2-7, with 8 bases identical to TRBD1. V was pared by 2 bases and J by 4 bases, with 10 bases of the junction left unmatched. The CDR3 sequence is 16 residues long. CDR1 is MGHRA and CDR2 is YSYEKL in the germline V gene. As DNA, the CDR3 is TGCGCCAGCAGCCAATTGGGGACAGGCCCCCAATACGAGCAGTACTTC. This encodes CASSQLGTGPQYEQYF.

This clone turned up a few times. The gene calls are TRBV4-1 and TRBJ1-2; D gene unclear. The V end lost 3 bases, the J end lost 3 bases, and 5 bases lay between the germline ends. The CDR3 totals 12 residues. In germline, CDR1 is MGHRA, CDR2 YSYEKL. The CDR3, as DNA: TGCGCCAGCAGCCAGGGCGACTATGGCTACACCTTC. Translating gives CASSQGDYGYTF.

This chain uses TRBV4-3 with TRBJ1-2, with D tentatively TRBD1 (6 bases). CDR1 and CDR2 from the germline V gene are LGHNA and YSLEER. CDR3 length equals 14 residues. The V gene lost 4 bases and the J gene lost 5 bases, with 14 bases spanning the gap. This CDR3 reads CASSPDGRGYGYTF. The CDR3 nucleotides are TGCGCCAGCAGCCCGGACGGGAGGGGGTATGGCTACACCTTC.

This sequence joins TRBV5-1 and TRBJ2-4, with 10 nucleotides matching TRBD1. The CDR3 runs 15 residues. CDR1 is SGHRS and CDR2 is YFSETQ in the germline V gene. The ends lost 3 bases at V and 8 bases at J; junction bases unmatched: 8. The CDR3 loop reads CASSSSTGTGDIQYF. The CDR3 bases are TGCGCCAGCAGCTCATCAACCGGGACAGGGGACATTCAGTACTTC.

This chain links TRBV7-9 with TRBJ2-3; maybe TRBD2 (6 bases). V was cut by 0 bases and J by 7 bases, with 8 bases left in between. The germline V gene encodes CDR1 SEHNR and CDR2 FQNEAQ (reference sequence). The CDR3 contains 13 residues. Here the CDR3 reads CASSLALAYTQYF. The CDR3 DNA reads TGTGCCAGCAGCTTAGCGCTAGCGTATACGCAGTATTTT.

This clone was found once. V and J are TRBV4-3 and TRBJ2-3, with TRBD2 identical over 15 bases. This CDR3 is built from 18 residues. Germline V gene sequence: CDR1 LGHNA, CDR2 YSLEER. V lost 1 base, J lost 5 bases, and 7 bases stayed unmatched. The CDR3 region is CASSQAWTSGGAGDTQYF. CDR3 in DNA: TGCGCCAGCAGCCAAGCTTGGACTAGCGGGGGGGCTGGAGATACGCAGTATTTT.

The gene calls are TRBV27 and TRBJ2-3; possible D gene TRBD2, 6 bases. V dropped 1 base and J dropped 0 bases, with 11 bases sitting between them. The CDR3 sequence is 16 residues long. Germline loops: CDR1 MNHEY, CDR2 SMNVEV (reference sequence). DNA of the CDR3: TGTGCCAGCAGTTTATATGTAGCGGATAGCACAGATACGCAGTATTTT. Protein product: CASSLYVADSTDTQYF.

The chain combines TRBV7-9 with TRBJ2-7; 8 bases fit TRBD2. CDR1 and CDR2 (germline): SEHNR, FQNEAQ (reference sequence). CDR3 length: 14 residues. Here the CDR3 reads CASRPLAEPYEQYF. CDR3 nucleotides: TGTGCAAGCCGACCACTAGCGGAACCCTACGAGCAGTACTTC.

This clone was seen only once. This chain links TRBV2 with TRBJ2-1; 8 bases agree with TRBD1. This CDR3 contains 13 residues. The germline CDR1 and CDR2 sequences are SNHLY and FYNNEI. J lost 10 bases, V lost 10 bases, and 12 bases had no gene match. The CDR3 loop is CAIGRGQGNEQFF. CDR3 nucleotide sequence: TGTGCCATCGGACGTGGACAGGGTAACGAGCAGTTCTTC.

This clone was picked up a small number of times. The chain joins TRBV6-4 to TRBJ2-5, with D perhaps matching TRBD2 (5 bases). This CDR3 is built from 10 residues. Deletions cut 8 bases from V and 7 bases from J, with 8 bases between. The germline V gene has CDR1 MRHNA and CDR2 SNTAGT. This CDR3 is CASGSGTQYF. The CDR3 bases are TGTGCCAGCGGAAGCGGGACCCAGTACTTC.

The rearrangement links TRBV27 to TRBJ2-7; 7 bases are shared with TRBD2. The CDR3 is 13 amino acids. CDR1 is MNHEY and CDR2 is SMNVEV in the germline V gene (reference sequence). Losses at the gene ends were 4 bases for V and 4 bases for J; bases not matched to a gene: 4. The CDR3 region is CASSYGGRYEQYF. The CDR3 nucleotides are TGTGCCAGCAGTTACGGCGGGAGATACGAGCAGTACTTC.

The rearrangement joins TRBV4-2 to TRBJ2-2, with D perhaps TRBD2 (6 bases). Germline-derived CDR1 and CDR2 are LGHNA and YNFKEQ. This CDR3 is 16 amino acids long. V lost 0 bases and J lost 6, with 14 bases in between. CDR3 residues: CASSQEWATGAGELFF. Here the CDR3 DNA reads TGTGCCAGCAGCCAAGAGTGGGCGACGGGGGCCGGGGAGCTGTTTTTT.

The chain carries TRBV7-2 and TRBJ2-1, with TRBD1 identical over 7 bases. The germline CDR1 and CDR2 sequences are SGHTA and FQGNSA. This CDR3 has 15 amino acids. J was trimmed by 3 bases and V by 1 base; bases with no gene match: 3. The CDR3 nucleotides are TGTGCCAGCAGCTTAGACAGGGGAAACTACAATGAGCAGTTCTTC. Its translation is CASSLDRGNYNEQFF.

The V call is TRBV28, the J call TRBJ1-4; the match to TRBD1 covers 8 bases. Per germline, CDR1 MDHEN and CDR2 SYDVKM. With 6 bases clipped from V and 6 bases from J, the junction kept 6 bases outside the gene matches. This CDR3 contains 14 residues. CDR3 sequence: CASSQGQVYEKLFF. CDR3 DNA sequence: TGTGCCAGCAGCCAGGGACAGGTGTATGAAAAACTGTTTTTT.

The V and J genes are TRBV28 and TRBJ2-2, with 9 positions matching TRBD2. Trimming took 6 bases from V and 0 from J; bases not matched to a gene: 14. The CDR3 extends over 19 amino acids. Germline CDR1 MDHEN, CDR2 SYDVKM. CDR3 in DNA: TGTGCCAGCAGATATCTGACTAGCGGAACTACTGCGAACACCGGGGAGCTGTTTTTT. Translation: CASRYLTSGTTANTGELFF. Combining the CDR3 with reference TRBV28 and TRBJ2-2 gives the whole variable domain DVKVTQSSRYLVKRTGEKVFLECVQDMDHENMFWYRQDPGLGLRLIYFSYDVKMKEKGDIPEGYSVSREKKERFSLILESASTNQTSMYLCASRYLTSGTTANTGELFFGEGSRLTVL.

CDR3 protein: CASSSLAGEVRQYF. CDR3 coding DNA: TGTGCCAGCAGTTCACTAGCGGGAGAGGTTAGGCAGTACTTC. V gene TRBV27 combines with J gene TRBJ2-7, with 11 bases matching TRBD2. This CDR3 is built from 14 residues. J lost 9 bases, V lost 4 bases, and 8 bases had no gene match. CDR1 is MNHEY, CDR2 SMNVEV, per germline (reference sequence).

The chain uses TRBV19 and TRBJ2-3; unclear D gene. Germline CDR1 and CDR2: LNHDA and SQIVND (reference sequence). Trimming cost V 3 bases and J 1 base, with 14 bases left between them. The length of the CDR3 is 16 residues. The DNA for the CDR3 is TGTGCCAGTAGTATTATCAGGTCTTCTGGCACAGATACGCAGTATTTT. Protein product: CASSIIRSSGTDTQYF.

The chain uses TRBV19 and TRBJ1-2; no firm D call. Trimming took 7 bases from V and 7 from J, leaving 22 bases between them. There are 15 residues in the CDR3. Germline-derived CDR1 and CDR2 are LNHDA and SQIVND (reference sequence). DNA for the CDR3: TGTGCCAGTATAGATAGAAGGCTAGTCGGAAGTGGCTACACCTTC. It is translated as CASIDRRLVGSGYTF.

CDR3 DNA sequence: TGCGCCAGCAGCCTCCAAGCCACCGGGGAGCTGTTTTTT. Encoded protein: CASSLQATGELFF. The chain couples TRBV4-1 to TRBJ2-2, with D unresolved. The CDR3 has 13 amino acids. Trimming took 4 bases from V and 4 from J, leaving 7 bases between them. Germline-derived CDR1 and CDR2 are MGHRA and YSYEKL.

The chain carries TRBV4-1 and TRBJ1-1; 7 nucleotides line up with TRBD1. The V and J ends lost 2 bases and 7 bases, in that order; junction bases with no gene match: 16. This CDR3 contains 17 residues. Germline V CDR1 and CDR2: MGHRA, YSYEKL. The DNA of the CDR3 is TGCGCCAGCAGCCAACAGACAGGGAGGTCCTTTATCAATGAAGCTTTCTTT. Protein: CASSQQTGRSFINEAFF.